This TCR beta chain was documented in a study of cytotoxic CD8 clonotypes in ibrutinib-treated CLL. Study summary: Samples showed on average about 280,000 productive templates and 94,082 productive rearrangements. The study's findings and limits: Clonality at baseline surpassed age-matched healthy donors and tracked circulating CD8+ T-cell counts. Clonality went up at the time of ibrutinib response, stayed stable in sustained remission, and later dropped back toward its baseline level at progression.

Profiled with immunoSEQ multiplex PCR; TCRdb holds only in-frame clones, not every one. The sample comprises 200,000 to 250,000 clones, 70% of which are singletons, and 15% rests with the top ten. The CDR3 is 15 amino acids. From germline, CDR1 is LNHDA and CDR2 SQIVND (reference sequence). V lost 5 bases to trimming and J lost 3 bases, with 16 bases between them. For this clone: Antigen: not known.

The sequence was collected from a human donor with chronic lymphocytic leukemia. The material sequenced was PBMCs, taken after 24 months of ibrutinib treatment. The gene calls are TRBV19 and TRBJ1-1, with D perhaps matching TRBD1 (5 bases). CDR3 loop: CASSGGTLLDTEAFF. The DNA of the CDR3 is TGTGCCAGTAGTGGGGGGACCCTGCTCGACACTGAAGCTTTCTTT.